This T cell receptor beta chain was observed in a study of cytomegalovirus exposure and HLA in healthy donors. The wider study: Membership in the Caucasian-associated ancestry cluster was found for around four fifths of roughly 360 genotyped donors.

The CDR3 is made up of 15 amino acids. Germline V gene data show CDR1 as MGHDK and CDR2 as SYGVNS. The V end was cut by 3 bases, the J end by 2 bases, with 10 bases between. Comments on this clone: The antigen is unknown.

PCR involved 60 Vbeta and 13 Jbeta primers. The data were produced by immunoSEQ multiplex PCR, yet TCRdb's version contains in-frame clones alone and is incomplete. The data hold under 200,000 clones, with around two thirds observed a single time. Whole-study results and caveats: Near-uniform donor sequencing depth was presumed by presence/absence analyses.

The source of this sequence is a man aged 45-65 years in good health and CMV-seronegative. The specimen sequenced was PBMCs. This sequence joins TRBV25-1 and TRBJ2-2; D gene uncertain. In DNA, the CDR3 is TGTGCCAGCAGTGATTCGACACAAAACACCGGGGAGCTGTTTTTT. The encoded protein is CASSDSTQNTGELFF.